These T cell receptor beta chains were read from a single sample in a study of tumor-infiltrating lymphocytes in primary liver carcinoma. TCRdb re-derived calls from the multiplex PCR reads in MiXCR, one entry per CDR3 protein. The sample holds roughly 330,000 distinct CDR3 sequences, 65% seen once. The sequenced sample consisted of peripheral blood. The source of these receptors is a man aged 40-49 years with primary liver carcinoma and hepatitis B virus infection. The CDR3 runs from the conserved cysteine through the conserved F or W. D genes are given only for firm matches. A clone size is listed for some rows: how often the clone was seen (once, few, many), or a class if it is expanded.

j_gene: TRBJ1-1
v_gene: TRBV11-2
abundance: -
d_gene: TRBD1
CDR3nt: TGTGCAAGCAGCTTGCACAGGGGTAACACTGAAGCTTTCTTT
CDR3aa: CASSLHRGNTEAFF

j_gene: TRBJ1-1
v_gene: TRBV5-1
abundance: -
d_gene: TRBD1
CDR3nt: TGCGCCAGCAAAATAGACAGGGCTGAAGCTTTCTTT
CDR3aa: CASKIDRAEAFF

j_gene: TRBJ2-1
v_gene: TRBV11-3
abundance: -
d_gene: -
CDR3nt: TGTGCCAGCAACTCGGTTCCAGGCAATGAGCAGTCCTTC
CDR3aa: CASNSVPGNEQSF

j_gene: TRBJ2-7
v_gene: TRBV5-6
abundance: -
d_gene: -
CDR3nt: TGTGCTAGCAGATTGCGTAGGACAGTGCCGAACGAGCAGTACTTC
CDR3aa: CASRLRRTVPNEQYF

j_gene: TRBJ2-7
v_gene: TRBV11-2
abundance: once
d_gene: -
CDR3nt: TGTACCAGCAGACAAGGTGGCGGTACCTACGAGCAATACTTC
CDR3aa: CTSRQGGGTYEQYF

j_gene: TRBJ2-1
v_gene: TRBV5-4
abundance: -
d_gene: TRBD1
CDR3nt: TGTGCCAACAGCCCGGGACAGGAAAAGTCCTACAATGAGCAGTTCTTC
CDR3aa: CANSPGQEKSYNEQFF

j_gene: TRBJ1-1
v_gene: TRBV11-2
abundance: -
d_gene: -
CDR3nt: TGTACCAGCAGCTTAGGGACCACTGAAACTTTCTTT
CDR3aa: CTSSLGTTETFF

j_gene: TRBJ2-3
v_gene: TRBV5-5
abundance: many
d_gene: -
CDR3nt: TGTGCCAGCAGCGTACTTAGCACAGATACGCAGTATTTT
CDR3aa: CASSVLSTDTQYF

j_gene: TRBJ2-2
v_gene: TRBV7-8
abundance: few
d_gene: TRBD2
CDR3nt: TGTGCCAGCAGCTTCACTAGCGCCTCGAACACCGGGGAGCTGTTTTTT
CDR3aa: CASSFTSASNTGELFF

j_gene: TRBJ2-7
v_gene: TRBV4-1
abundance: many
d_gene: TRBD1
CDR3nt: TGCGCCAGCAGCCAAGAACCAGTGAGAGGGGACAGCTTTCCCTACGAGCAGTACTTC
CDR3aa: CASSQEPVRGDSFPYEQYF

j_gene: TRBJ2-5
v_gene: TRBV11-2
abundance: -
d_gene: -
CDR3nt: TGTGCCAGCAGCTTGTGGGCGAGTGTCCAAGAGATCCAGTACTTC
CDR3aa: CASSLWASVQEIQYF

j_gene: TRBJ1-2
v_gene: TRBV6-6
abundance: -
d_gene: -
CDR3nt: TGTGCCAGCAGTCCGGGGGCTGTCAACTATGGCTACATCTTC
CDR3aa: CASSPGAVNYGYIF

j_gene: TRBJ2-1
v_gene: TRBV5-6
abundance: -
d_gene: -
CDR3nt: TGTGCCAGCAGCTTGGTTCGGGACGGAAACAATGAGCAGTTCTTC
CDR3aa: CASSLVRDGNNEQFF

j_gene: TRBJ2-7
v_gene: TRBV11-2
abundance: -
d_gene: -
CDR3nt: TGTTCCAGCAGCTTCGACCGCCGCTCCTACGAGCAGCACTTC
CDR3aa: CSSSFDRRSYEQHF

j_gene: TRBJ2-7
v_gene: TRBV29-1
abundance: many
d_gene: TRBD2
CDR3nt: TGCAGCGTTGTTGGACTAGCGGACTCCTACGAGCAGTACTTC
CDR3aa: CSVVGLADSYEQYF

j_gene: TRBJ2-6
v_gene: TRBV28
abundance: -
d_gene: TRBD1
CDR3nt: TGTGCCAGCACTTCCAGGGGGCGTGGGGCCAACGTCCTGACTTTC
CDR3aa: CASTSRGRGANVLTF

j_gene: TRBJ2-3
v_gene: TRBV6-5
abundance: many
d_gene: -
CDR3nt: TGTGCCAGCAGTTGGGCAGGGTCGGTGGCCACAGATACGCAGTATTTT
CDR3aa: CASSWAGSVATDTQYF

j_gene: TRBJ2-3
v_gene: TRBV4-2
abundance: -
d_gene: -
CDR3nt: TGTGCCAACAACCAAGACCCCTCTTCGGGGGGCACAGATACGCAGTATTTT
CDR3aa: CANNQDPSSGGTDTQYF

j_gene: TRBJ1-4
v_gene: TRBV11-2
abundance: -
d_gene: -
CDR3nt: TGTGCCAGCAGCCTAGGGGCTGTAACTAATGAAAAACTGTTTTTT
CDR3aa: CASSLGAVTNEKLFF

j_gene: TRBJ2-1
v_gene: TRBV7-8
abundance: -
d_gene: TRBD2
CDR3nt: TGTGCCAGCAGCCCTCGGACTAGCACTGAGCAGTTCTTC
CDR3aa: CASSPRTSTEQFF

j_gene: TRBJ2-2
v_gene: TRBV4-1
abundance: -
d_gene: -
CDR3nt: TGCGCCAGCAGCCAGGGTATAGCCCCCGGGGAGCTGTTTTTT
CDR3aa: CASSQGIAPGELFF

j_gene: TRBJ1-2
v_gene: TRBV11-2
abundance: -
d_gene: TRBD1
CDR3nt: TGTGCCAGCAGCCCTGGCGGGACAGGAGTCTTCTTC
CDR3aa: CASSPGGTGVFF

j_gene: TRBJ2-3
v_gene: TRBV6-5
abundance: many
d_gene: -
CDR3nt: TGTGCCAGCAGTTACTCCCTAGCTCTAACAGATACGCAGTATTTT
CDR3aa: CASSYSLALTDTQYF

j_gene: TRBJ2-1
v_gene: TRBV10-1
abundance: -
d_gene: -
CDR3nt: TGCGTCAGCAGTCTTAGAGGTCCGGATGAGCAGTTCTTC
CDR3aa: CVSSLRGPDEQFF

j_gene: TRBJ2-7
v_gene: TRBV12-3/TRBV12-4
abundance: -
d_gene: TRBD2
CDR3nt: TGTGCCAACAGTTTAGCGGGAGGAGGTGAGCAGTACTTC
CDR3aa: CANSLAGGGEQYF

j_gene: TRBJ2-7
v_gene: TRBV11-2
abundance: -
d_gene: TRBD2
CDR3nt: TGTGCCAGCGGCCTTACTAGCGGGGGGGCCTACGAGCAGTACTTC
CDR3aa: CASGLTSGGAYEQYF

j_gene: TRBJ1-3
v_gene: TRBV29-1
abundance: few
d_gene: TRBD1
CDR3nt: TGCAGCGTTATTTTTGGCGGAACAGGGGTAGGAAACGCCATATATTTT
CDR3aa: CSVIFGGTGVGNAIYF

j_gene: TRBJ2-6
v_gene: TRBV6-1
abundance: few
d_gene: -
CDR3nt: TGTGCCAGCAGTGAAATTCATTCTGGGGCCAACGTCCTGACTTTC
CDR3aa: CASSEIHSGANVLTF

j_gene: TRBJ2-1
v_gene: TRBV10-2
abundance: -
d_gene: -
CDR3nt: TGCGCCAGCTTTAGCCGGGACTCCTCTCGGAATGAGCAGTTCTTC
CDR3aa: CASFSRDSSRNEQFF

j_gene: TRBJ2-7
v_gene: TRBV6-5
abundance: few
d_gene: TRBD2
CDR3nt: TGTGCCAGCAGTTCTACTAGCGGGACCTACGAGCAGTACTTC
CDR3aa: CASSSTSGTYEQYF

j_gene: TRBJ2-2
v_gene: TRBV6-6
abundance: once
d_gene: TRBD2
CDR3nt: TGTGCCCGTACAGGGACGCCGACCGGGGGGGTGTTTTTT
CDR3aa: CARTGTPTGGVFF

j_gene: TRBJ2-5
v_gene: TRBV11-2
abundance: -
d_gene: -
CDR3nt: TGTGCCAGCAGCTTATCGAGGGTCCGAGAGATCCAGTACTTC
CDR3aa: CASSLSRVREIQYF

j_gene: TRBJ1-2
v_gene: TRBV7-9
abundance: few
d_gene: -
CDR3nt: TGTGCCAGCAATAGTAGGCGGAGCCTCTATGGCTACACCTTC
CDR3aa: CASNSRRSLYGYTF

j_gene: TRBJ2-5
v_gene: TRBV6-2/TRBV6-3
abundance: -
d_gene: TRBD1
CDR3nt: TGTGCCAGCAGACGGGACAGGGCAGAGACCCAGTACTTC
CDR3aa: CASRRDRAETQYF

j_gene: TRBJ1-4
v_gene: TRBV7-9
abundance: once
d_gene: -
CDR3nt: TGTGCCAGCAGCAAATCGGCAGGCCTGGGTGAAAAACTGTTCTTT
CDR3aa: CASSKSAGLGEKLFF

j_gene: TRBJ2-7
v_gene: TRBV15
abundance: -
d_gene: -
CDR3nt: TGTGCCACCAGCACGGCGCCCAGCTCCTACGAGCAGTACTTC
CDR3aa: CATSTAPSSYEQYF

j_gene: TRBJ2-1
v_gene: TRBV6-6
abundance: many
d_gene: -
CDR3nt: TGTGCCAGCAGTTACCGGGCTAGCGCCTCCTACAATGAGCAGTTCTTC
CDR3aa: CASSYRASASYNEQFF

j_gene: TRBJ1-3
v_gene: TRBV6-6
abundance: few
d_gene: -
CDR3nt: TGTGCCAGCAGTTACCTGAATGGAGAAACCATATATTTT
CDR3aa: CASSYLNGETIYF

j_gene: TRBJ1-1
v_gene: TRBV5-4
abundance: once
d_gene: TRBD1
CDR3nt: TGTGCCAGCAGCCCAAGGACAGGGGAGAGGGCTGAAGCTTTCTTT
CDR3aa: CASSPRTGERAEAFF

j_gene: TRBJ2-5
v_gene: TRBV11-2
abundance: once
d_gene: -
CDR3nt: TGTGTCCGCAGCTCCACAGGGTTGGGAGAGACCCAGTACTTC
CDR3aa: CVRSSTGLGETQYF

j_gene: TRBJ2-7
v_gene: TRBV28
abundance: -
d_gene: -
CDR3nt: TGTGCCAGCAGTCCGCTACAAGGACGGGGCGGCATCAAGCAGTACTTC
CDR3aa: CASSPLQGRGGIKQYF

j_gene: TRBJ2-3
v_gene: TRBV6-5
abundance: many
d_gene: -
CDR3nt: TGTGCCAGCAGTTACAGGGGTACAAGCACAGATACGCAGTATTTT
CDR3aa: CASSYRGTSTDTQYF

j_gene: TRBJ2-5
v_gene: TRBV29-1
abundance: many
d_gene: TRBD1
CDR3nt: TGCAGCGTTGATAGTGGTGCGGGACAGGGGGCTTGGGAGACCCAGTACTTC
CDR3aa: CSVDSGAGQGAWETQYF

j_gene: TRBJ2-3
v_gene: TRBV5-1
abundance: -
d_gene: TRBD1
CDR3nt: TGCGCCAGCAGCTTTAGTGGACAGGGGGCAACAGATACGCAGTATTTT
CDR3aa: CASSFSGQGATDTQYF

j_gene: TRBJ2-7
v_gene: TRBV13
abundance: -
d_gene: TRBD1
CDR3nt: TGTGCCAGCAGCTCAAAGAACAGGGGTTACGAGCAGTACTTC
CDR3aa: CASSSKNRGYEQYF

j_gene: TRBJ2-7
v_gene: TRBV11-2
abundance: -
d_gene: -
CDR3nt: TGTGCCAGCAGATTAGTTCCGGGAATAGGGGAGGAGTACTTC
CDR3aa: CASRLVPGIGEEYF

j_gene: TRBJ2-7
v_gene: TRBV6-6
abundance: -
d_gene: TRBD2
CDR3nt: TGTGCCAGCAGTTACAATAGGACTAGCGGGAGTCCCTACGAGCAGTACTTC
CDR3aa: CASSYNRTSGSPYEQYF

j_gene: TRBJ2-1
v_gene: TRBV4-1
abundance: few
d_gene: -
CDR3nt: TGCGCCAGCAGCCAAGTTGGTCAGGGGTACTACAATGAGCAGTTCTTC
CDR3aa: CASSQVGQGYYNEQFF